The following is a TCR beta chain sequence with its context. The data derive from a study of blood T cell repertoires in COVID-19. The data were produced by immunoSEQ multiplex PCR, yet TCRdb's version contains in-frame clones alone and is incomplete. The table shows roughly 500,000 clones, with roughly nine tenths occurring only once. The clonotype was recovered from a young man with COVID-19, enrolled during active disease. What was sequenced was peripheral blood.

The CDR3 region has the DNA TGTGCCAGCAGCTCACTGACAGGGGGCTATGAGACCCAGTACTTC. Its translation is CASSSLTGGYETQYF. The chain is built from TRBV7-7 and TRBJ2-5, with 10 bases that match TRBD1. CDR1 and CDR2 (germline): SSHAT, FNYEAQ (reference sequence). V shed 4 bases, J shed 5 bases, and the junction held 7 bases outside the gene matches. The CDR3 has 15 amino acids.